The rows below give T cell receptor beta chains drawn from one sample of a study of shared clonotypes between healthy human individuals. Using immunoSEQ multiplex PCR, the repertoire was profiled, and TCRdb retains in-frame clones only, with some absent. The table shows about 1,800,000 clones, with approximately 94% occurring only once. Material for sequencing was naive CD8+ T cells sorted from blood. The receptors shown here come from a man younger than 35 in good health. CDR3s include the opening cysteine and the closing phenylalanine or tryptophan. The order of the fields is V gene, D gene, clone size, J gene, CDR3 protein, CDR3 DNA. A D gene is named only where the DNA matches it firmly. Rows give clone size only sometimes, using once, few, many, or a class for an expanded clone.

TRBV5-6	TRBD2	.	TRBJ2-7	CASSLSLALEQYF	TGTGCCAGCAGCTTGTCACTAGCGTTGGAGCAGTACTTC
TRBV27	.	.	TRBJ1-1	CASSLLGVSGNTEAFF	TGTGCCAGCAGTTTATTGGGGGTCTCTGGGAACACTGAAGCTTTCTTT
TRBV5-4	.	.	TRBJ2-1	CASSQGQGEQFF	TGTGCCAGCAGCCAGGGGCAGGGTGAGCAGTTCTTC
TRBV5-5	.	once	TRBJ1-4	CASSFRIQDEKLFF	TGTGCCAGCAGCTTTAGGATTCAGGACGAAAAACTGTTTTTT
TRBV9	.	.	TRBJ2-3	CASSVEGVLDTQYF	TGTGCCAGCAGCGTAGAGGGGGTACTAGATACGCAGTATTTT
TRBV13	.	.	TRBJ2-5	CASSLEGQETQYF	TGTGCCAGCAGCTTAGAGGGGCAAGAGACCCAGTACTTC
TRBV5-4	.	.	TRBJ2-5	CASSLGPGLQETQYF	TGTGCCAGCAGCCTGGGCCCGGGGCTCCAAGAGACCCAGTACTTC
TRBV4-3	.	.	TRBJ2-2	CASSQDGVNTGELFF	TGCGCCAGCAGCCAAGATGGGGTAAACACCGGGGAGCTGTTTTTT
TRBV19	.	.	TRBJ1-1	CASSTGPSEAFF	TGTGCCAGTAGTACCGGACCGTCTGAAGCTTTCTTT
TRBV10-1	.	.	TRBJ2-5	CASSTEGAWATQYF	TGCGCCAGCAGTACCGAGGGAGCCTGGGCGACCCAGTACTTC
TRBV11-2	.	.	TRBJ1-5	CASSLARARGNQPQHF	TGTGCCAGCAGCTTAGCAAGGGCGAGAGGCAATCAGCCCCAGCATTTT
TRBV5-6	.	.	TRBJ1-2	CASSFGQGANYGYTF	TGTGCCAGCAGCTTCGGGCAGGGCGCAAACTATGGCTACACCTTC
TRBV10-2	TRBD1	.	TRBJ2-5	CASSGTEETQYF	TGCGCCAGCAGCGGGACAGAAGAGACCCAGTACTTC
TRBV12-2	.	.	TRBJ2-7	CASRLQSDMPRFYYEQYF	TGTGCAAGTCGCTTACAGTCCGACATGCCCCGGTTCTACTACGAGCAGTACTTC
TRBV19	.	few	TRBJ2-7	CASSIRQEGYEQYF	TGTGCCAGTAGTATAAGGCAGGAGGGCTACGAGCAGTACTTC
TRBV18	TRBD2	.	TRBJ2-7	CASSPPGGAYEQYF	TGTGCCAGCTCACCACCGGGGGGGGCCTACGAGCAGTACTTC
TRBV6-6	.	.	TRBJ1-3	CASSYSSSGNTIYF	TGTGCCAGCAGTTACTCGAGCTCTGGAAACACCATATATTTT
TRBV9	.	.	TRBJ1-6	CASSVGVGESGRHDSPLHF	TGTGCCAGCAGCGTAGGAGTAGGCGAATCGGGACGACACGACTCACCCCTCCACTTT
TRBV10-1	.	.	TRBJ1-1	CASSESGPNTEAFF	TGCGCCAGCAGTGAGTCCGGGCCTAACACTGAAGCTTTCTTT
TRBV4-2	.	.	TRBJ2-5	CASSQEVLGTPQYF	TGTGCCAGCAGCCAAGAGGTGTTAGGGACGCCCCAGTACTTC
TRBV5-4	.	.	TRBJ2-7	CASSFALDAAYEQYF	TGTGCCAGCAGCTTCGCTCTAGACGCCGCCTACGAGCAGTACTTC
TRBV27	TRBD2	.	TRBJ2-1	CASSLGVAGSLKFF	TGTGCCAGCAGTTTGGGGGTAGCGGGTAGTTTGAAGTTCTTC
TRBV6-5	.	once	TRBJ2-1	CASSPAHYNEQFF	TGTGCCAGCAGCCCTGCCCATTACAATGAGCAGTTCTTC
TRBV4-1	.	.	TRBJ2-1	CASSGRNYNEQFF	TGCGCCAGCAGTGGGAGGAACTACAATGAGCAGTTCTTC
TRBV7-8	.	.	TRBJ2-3	CASSLTDSTDTQYF	TGTGCCAGCAGCTTAACAGACTCCACAGATACGCAGTATTTT
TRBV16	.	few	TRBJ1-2	CASSLTKLGTIGYTF	TGTGCCAGCAGCCTGACCAAGCTAGGGACCATTGGCTACACCTTC
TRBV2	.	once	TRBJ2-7	CASSVDQESSYEQYF	TGTGCCAGCAGTGTTGATCAGGAAAGCTCCTACGAGCAGTACTTC
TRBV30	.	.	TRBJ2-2	CAWSRITGELFF	TGTGCCTGGAGCAGAATCACCGGGGAGCTGTTTTTT
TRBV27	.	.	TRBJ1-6	CASSLGVNSPLHF	TGTGCCAGCAGTTTAGGGGTAAATTCACCCCTCCACTTT
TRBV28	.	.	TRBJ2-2	CASSLPTPHPRLVRTGELFF	TGTGCCAGCAGTTTACCCACCCCCCACCCCCGACTAGTTCGCACCGGGGAGCTGTTTTTT
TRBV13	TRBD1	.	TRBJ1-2	CASSPSTDRADGYTF	TGTGCCAGCAGCCCATCTACGGACAGGGCGGATGGCTACACCTTC
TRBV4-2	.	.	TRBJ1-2	CASSQSGDYGYTF	TGTGCCAGCAGCCAAAGTGGGGACTATGGCTACACCTTC
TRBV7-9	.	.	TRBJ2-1	CASSLKDGASYNEQFF	TGTGCCAGCAGCCTAAAGGACGGGGCGAGCTACAATGAGCAGTTCTTC
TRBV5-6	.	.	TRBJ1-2	CATHGGLDYGYTF	TGTGCCACTCATGGGGGACTTGACTATGGCTACACCTTC
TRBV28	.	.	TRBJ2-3	CASSLFLETALTDTQYF	TGTGCCAGCAGTTTATTCTTGGAGACAGCACTCACAGATACGCAGTATTTT
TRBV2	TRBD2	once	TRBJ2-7	CASGGTSGISYEQYF	TGTGCCAGCGGAGGGACTAGCGGGATTTCCTACGAGCAGTACTTC
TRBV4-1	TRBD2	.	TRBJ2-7	CASSQDRGEGYEQYF	TGCGCCAGCAGCCAAGATCGAGGGGAGGGCTACGAGCAGTACTTC
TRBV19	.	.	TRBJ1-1	CASSIDLESWGAVMNTEAFF	TGTGCCAGTAGTATAGATCTAGAAAGTTGGGGGGCTGTCATGAACACTGAAGCTTTCTTT
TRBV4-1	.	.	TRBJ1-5	CASSQTRIDRSVHQPQHF	TGCGCCAGCAGCCAAACACGGATCGACAGGTCGGTCCATCAGCCCCAGCATTTT
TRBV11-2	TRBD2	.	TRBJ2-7	CASSSTRTSGRKQYF	TGTGCCAGCAGCTCTACGCGGACTAGCGGGAGGAAGCAGTACTTC
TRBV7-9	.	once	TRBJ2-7	CASSLATGSYEQYF	TGTGCCAGCAGCTTAGCCACAGGTTCCTACGAGCAGTACTTC
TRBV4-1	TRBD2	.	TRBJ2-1	CASSQGGLAGANEQFF	TGCGCCAGCAGCCAAGGCGGGCTAGCGGGGGCTAATGAGCAGTTCTTC
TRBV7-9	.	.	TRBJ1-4	CASSLDRVGYANEKLFF	TGTGCCAGCAGCTTAGACAGGGTGGGGTACGCTAATGAAAAACTGTTTTTT
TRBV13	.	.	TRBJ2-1	CASSFQSSIEQFF	TGTGCCAGCAGCTTCCAATCTAGTATTGAGCAGTTCTTC
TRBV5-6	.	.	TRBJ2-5	CASSLGGGLETQYF	TGTGCCAGCAGCTTGGGTGGGGGGCTAGAGACCCAGTACTTC
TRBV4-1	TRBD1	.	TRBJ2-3	CASSQLWDSYTDTQYF	TGCGCCAGCAGCCAACTCTGGGACAGTTACACAGATACGCAGTATTTT
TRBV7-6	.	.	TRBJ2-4	CASSSRVRANIQYF	TGTGCCAGCAGCTCGCGGGTCAGGGCGAACATTCAGTACTTC
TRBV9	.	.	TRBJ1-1	CASSVGTNEDTEAFF	TGTGCCAGCAGCGTAGGAACAAACGAGGACACTGAAGCTTTCTTT